A single T cell receptor (beta chain) is shown here with its context. Antigen: not known. The germline gives CDR1 SQVTM, CDR2 ANQGSEA. V gave up 7 bases and J gave up 0 bases, with 10 bases separating them. The CDR3 length is 13 residues. The primer mix had 60 Vbeta and 13 Jbeta primers. Measured with immunoSEQ multiplex PCR; TCRdb has only the in-frame clones, and not every one. Among approximately 150,000 clones, 77% were seen once, and the ten largest hold roughly 1.7%. These data originate in a study of cytomegalovirus exposure and HLA in healthy donors. Study results and caveats: HLA allele associations emerged for under 20,000 TCR beta sequences in a later analysis, at 0.05 false discovery rate. The study designated 150 or so TCR beta chains cytomegalovirus-associated.

Sample: PBMCs. The chain uses TRBV29-1 and TRBJ1-3, with D maybe TRBD1 (5 bases). The source is a woman in her 30s in good health and CMV-seronegative. CDR3 DNA sequence: TGCAGCGCCTGGGACTACTCTGGAAACACCATATATTTT. The encoded protein is CSAWDYSGNTIYF. Full variable domain (remainder filled in from reference TRBV29-1 and TRBJ1-3): SAVISQKPSRDICQRGTSLTIQCQVDSQVTMMFWYRQQPGQSLTLIATANQGSEATYESGFVIDKFPISRPNLTFSTLTVSNMSPEDSSIYLCSAWDYSGNTIYFGEGSWLTVV.